This TCR beta chain was sequenced in a study of CD8 T cells in ankylosing spondylitis. Germline assignment: CDR1 MGHDK and CDR2 SYGVNS. The CDR3 consists of 13 residues. V was pared by 4 bases and J by 9 bases, with 14 bases between. TCRdb fed the 5' RACE reads into MiXCR, producing one record per CDR3 protein. This sample has 200,000 or so distinct CDR3 sequences; over 10% occur once, and the top ten carry 11%. This clonotype has ten or more counts. The specimen was blood, either unsorted or a sorted T cell fraction (not recorded which). The chain recombines TRBV25-1 with TRBJ2-3, with TRBD2 as a possible D gene (6 bases). The source is a female donor with ankylosing spondylitis or in good health (not recorded which). The chain's CDR3 is CASSGSGTATQYF. CDR3 nucleotides: TGTGCCAGCAGTGGTAGCGGAACGGCCACGCAGTATTTT.